This T cell receptor beta chain is drawn from a study of spatial heterogeneity in lung cancer (dated by TCRdb to between 2018 and 2021). Looking at the study overall: The donors were some 76 patients from the lung TRACERx cohort who had early-stage, untreated non-small cell lung cancer. Follow-up PBMC samples were sequenced whenever available, and the median time to follow-up was about two years after resection. Beta-chain transcripts were consistently detected in greater numbers than alpha-chain transcripts, which likely reflected higher beta-chain transcript abundance. In the raw uncorrected reads, each unique combination of TCR and UMI appeared more than ten times on average. TCR alpha and beta repertoires were quantitatively compared across multiple tumor regions, matched nontumor lung and blood in non-small cell lung cancer. Nonsynonymous mutation counts, determined by whole-exome sequencing of tumor tissue, were related to TCR repertoire features. Both alpha and beta chains were TCR-sequenced in approximately 220 tumor regions, under 85 matched nontumor lung samples and roughly 50 PBMC samples obtained at surgery.

The CDR3 starts with the cysteine, ends with the phenylalanine, and has 12 residues. The CDR3 DNA has 36 bases and is translated from base 1. The germline V gene (reference sequence) specifies SGHNT as CDR1 and YYREEE as CDR2. V loses 2 bases of germline sequence and J loses 4 bases, and the interval between the two ends is 6 bases. The library was generated by 5' RACE. The sequencing machine was a NextSeq 500. To allow correction of PCR and sequencing errors, the TCR library protocol tagged every TCR cDNA molecule with a unique molecular identifier. Concerning the study's data processing: TCR identification, UMI-based error correction and CDR3 extraction were performed with Decombinator tools. Expanded TCRs were defined as those above a frequency of 2 per 1,000, corresponding to the top 1% of the tumor frequency distribution. Each repertoire was subsampled 100 times to 5,000 TCRs, after which Renyi diversity was computed with the R vegan package. CDR3 similarity networks were built from amino acid triplet string-kernel similarity, connecting CDR3s with pairwise similarity above 0.82. In TCRdb, the public reads were trimmed at Q25 with fastp and aligned with MiXCR, with productive beta chains retained. When rows share a CDR3 protein, they turn into one entry using the most common DNA and genes. It is TCRdb's table, rather than the study itself, that gives the V and J calls and clone size. This sample is represented by about 47,000 distinct CDR3 sequences; 12% of them were singletons. Jointly, the top ten make up about 30% of the sample.

What the authors observed across the whole study: Only roughly 15 patients were included in comparisons of baseline and follow-up blood repertoires. Additional single-cell paired TCR alpha and beta sequencing was considered necessary to confirm, at a functional level, the hypothesis that regional TCRs recognize regional mutations. Ubiquitous expanded tumor TCRs were detected in blood more often at tumor resection than at routine follow-up.

This clonotype showed up many times. Its antigen remains unidentified. No much larger clone is present one base from it, and per-base qualities are unavailable. This sample's time point label indicates: blood at routine non-recurrence follow-up after resection. Without any cell sorting, TCR sequencing was performed on whole RNA extracted either from tumor and nontumor lung tissue or from cryopreserved PBMC samples. Only patients with enough RNA available from two or more tumor regions were chosen for TCR sequencing. The sequence was obtained from a male donor with early-stage non-small cell lung cancer. The rearranged segments are TRBV5-4 and TRBJ1-1, with the D gene not confidently named. The material was PBMCs, obtained at follow-up. The CDR3 amino acid sequence is: CASSFHGTEAFF. The DNA reads TGTGCCAGCAGCTTTCATGGCACTGAAGCTTTCTTT.